The 16 T cell receptor beta chains reported below all come from one sample, sequenced in a study of T cells in Graves' hyperthyroidism and ophthalmopathy. It was RNA transcripts that yielded the amplified TCR beta CDR3 regions. During a first-round RT-PCR of the TCR CDR3, the HTBI primer set was used. From the multiplex PCR reads, TCRdb called clonotypes with MiXCR, one entry per CDR3 protein. This sample carries 250,000 or so distinct CDR3 sequences, around 15% of them seen once, and the ten largest clones take about 33%. The sample consisted of blood. The receptors here all came from a woman aged 50 to 60 with Graves' hyperthyroidism that later progressed to Graves' ophthalmopathy.

This clonotype was observed many times. The chain combines TRBV12-3 or TRBV12-4 with TRBJ1-5, with D unclear. The CDR3 totals 13 residues. The V and J ends lost 6 bases and 5 bases respectively, with 11 bases between them. CDR3 sequence: CASRDSRYQPQHF. In DNA, the CDR3 is TGTGCCAGCAGGGACTCGCGCTATCAGCCCCAGCATTTT.

This rearrangement joins TRBV20-1 to TRBJ1-3; a possible D gene is TRBD1 (5 bases). Germline V gene sequence: CDR1 DFQATT, CDR2 SNEGSKA (reference sequence). The ends were cut back, 0 bases at V and 4 bases at J, with 16 bases in the middle. The CDR3 consists of 16 residues. CDR3 DNA sequence: TGCAGTGCTAGAGATAATACGGGACCGGGAGGAAACACCATATATTTT. This translates into CSARDNTGPGGNTIYF.

This clonotype was counted at least ten times. The CDR3 here is CASSRQGWDEKLFF. The CDR3 region has the DNA TGTGCCAGCAGTCGACAGGGTTGGGATGAAAAACTGTTTTTT. The chain recombines TRBV12-3 or TRBV12-4 with TRBJ1-4, with 7 bases aligning to TRBD1. V lost 5 bases and J lost 6; bases outside the gene matches: 6. The CDR3 runs to 14 residues.

This clonotype was picked up many times. The chain has TRBV29-1 and TRBJ2-1; the D gene is possibly TRBD1 (6 bases). Trimming removed 6 bases from V and 13 bases from J, with 19 bases in between. The CDR3 consists of 12 residues. Germline CDR1 SQVTM, CDR2 ANQGSEA. The chain's CDR3 is CSVHRATASQFF. The CDR3 coding sequence is TGCAGCGTGCACAGGGCGACTGCGAGCCAGTTCTTC.

In this sample, this clonotype turned up a few times. The chain combines TRBV19 with TRBJ1-1, with a tentative D call TRBD1 (6 bases). This CDR3 region has 15 residues. V was clipped by 4 bases and J by 4 bases, with 16 bases between them. Germline V CDR1 and CDR2: LNHDA, SQIVND (reference sequence). CDR3 DNA sequence: TGTGCCAGTAGTACCACAGGGTACGGGGCCACTGAAGCTTTCTTT. Protein sequence: CASSTTGYGATEAFF.

The sample holds many counts of this clonotype. This chain uses TRBV6-1 with TRBJ1-3; 7 nucleotides agree with TRBD1. The CDR3 spans 17 residues. Germline V lookup: CDR1 MNHNS, CDR2 SASEGT. Germline trimming cut 6 bases from V and 2 bases from J; bases unmatched to any gene: 13. The CDR3 nucleotides are TGTGCCAGCAGAAACCCCGACAGGGCGGTGACTGGAAACACCATATATTTT. It specifies CASRNPDRAVTGNTIYF.

V usage is TRBV25-1 and J usage is TRBJ2-3; D might be TRBD1 (7 bases). V was pared by 5 bases and J by 0 bases, with 18 bases between. The CDR3 sequence is 17 residues long. In germline, CDR1 is MGHDK, CDR2 SYGVNS. The CDR3 spells CASSPTPGGRSTDTQYF. Here the CDR3 DNA reads TGTGCCAGCAGTCCAACACCAGGGGGGAGAAGCACAGATACGCAGTATTTT.

In its sample, this clonotype was seen a few times. The gene calls are TRBV9 and TRBJ1-2; perhaps TRBD1 as D (6 bases). This CDR3 comprises 12 residues. Per germline, CDR1 SGDLS and CDR2 YYNGEE. V lost 4 bases to trimming and J lost 9 bases, with 13 bases between them. The CDR3 region has the DNA TGTGCCAGCAGCACCCGACAGGAAAGCTACACCTTC. Encoded protein: CASSTRQESYTF.

CDR3 DNA: TGTGCCAGCAGAGGCGGGACAGGGGGTAAGGGGCAGTACTTC. It encodes CASRGGTGGKGQYF. The J gene is TRBJ2-7, the V gene TRBV6-1; TRBD1 matches 11 bases. After removal of 6 bases from V and 9 bases from J, the junction contained 10 bases not matched to a gene. Germline CDR1 and CDR2: MNHNS and SASEGT. The CDR3 runs to 14 residues.

This clonotype was seen repeatedly, ten times or more. The chain recombines TRBV5-1 with TRBJ1-2; 7 bases align to TRBD1. V lost 4 bases, J lost 6 bases, and 9 bases stayed unmatched. This CDR3 spans 14 amino acids. Germline loops: CDR1 SGHRS, CDR2 YFSETQ. CDR3 sequence: CASSPPRTGNGYTF. The CDR3 region has the DNA TGCGCCAGCAGCCCTCCCAGGACAGGAAATGGCTACACCTTC.

V is TRBV9 and J is TRBJ2-3; a possible D gene is TRBD2 (6 bases). The germline gives CDR1 SGDLS, CDR2 YYNGEE. The CDR3 loop spans 18 amino acids. V was clipped by 0 bases and J by 1 base, with 18 bases between them. CDR3 region: CASSVDLGLALGTDTQYF. CDR3 DNA: TGTGCCAGCAGCGTAGATCTCGGGCTAGCGTTAGGCACAGATACGCAGTATTTT.

This chain uses TRBV19 with TRBJ1-5; D not resolved. With 6 bases removed from V and 0 bases from J, the gap between germline ends came to 12 bases. Germline CDR1 is LNHDA and CDR2 is SQIVND (reference sequence). The CDR3 is 15 amino acids. The CDR3 sequence is CASRKADLSNQPQHF. The CDR3 DNA sequence: TGTGCCAGTAGAAAAGCCGACCTTAGCAATCAGCCCCAGCATTTT.

Here the CDR3 reads CASTYPGTTYNEQFF. As DNA, the CDR3 is TGCGCCAGCACTTACCCAGGGACCACCTACAATGAGCAGTTCTTC. The rearrangement joins TRBV10-2 to TRBJ2-1; D possibly matches TRBD1 or TRBD2 (5 bases each). Between the trimmed V and J ends, which lost 7 bases and 2 bases, there was a span of 15 bases. The CDR3 covers 15 residues. Germline CDR1 is WSHSY and CDR2 is SAAADI.

Ten or more counts support this clonotype. This chain links TRBV27 with TRBJ1-4; no clear D. This CDR3 is 15 amino acids long. Germline CDR1 MNHEY, CDR2 SMNVEV (reference sequence). V was pared by 3 bases and J by 10 bases, with 18 bases between. This CDR3 is CASSFSRGGVGKLFF. The CDR3 DNA reads TGTGCCAGCAGTTTCTCCCGAGGCGGGGTAGGAAAACTGTTTTTT.

Many counts were recorded for this clonotype. The J gene is TRBJ2-1, the V gene TRBV5-1; maybe TRBD2 (6 bases). The CDR3 runs to 15 residues. Trimming removed 0 bases at V and 5 bases at J, with 12 bases between. CDR1 and CDR2 from the germline V gene are SGHRS and YFSETQ. The CDR3 sequence: CASSLDVAGNNEQFF. CDR3 coding DNA: TGCGCCAGCAGCTTGGATGTGGCGGGGAACAATGAGCAGTTCTTC.

This clonotype was recorded at least ten times. The V gene is TRBV18, the J gene TRBJ2-2; D is unclear. V lost 0 bases and J 3 bases, leaving 8 bases between the germline ends. CDR3 size: 15 residues. Germline V gene data show CDR1 as KGHSH and CDR2 as LQKENI. CDR3 sequence reads: CASSPPSTYTGELFF. CDR3 nucleotides: TGTGCCAGCTCACCACCCTCCACGTACACCGGGGAGCTGTTTTTT.